This T cell receptor beta chain emerged from a study of graft-versus-host responses after intestinal transplantation listed by TCRdb under 2021. General notes on the study: The transplants that recipients got were multivisceral, liver-intestinal, or isolated intestinal. Donor T cell macrochimerism was defined as a peak of at least 4% donor T cells among recipient peripheral blood mononuclear cells. After intestinal transplantation, graft-versus-host and host-versus-graft alloreactive T cell clones were followed in the graft, circulation and bone marrow using bulk TCR-beta CDR3 sequencing. Alloreactive clones were identified by sequencing pre-transplant mixed lymphocyte reaction products and comparing them with unstimulated pre-transplant donor and recipient T cells. All recipients received anti-thymocyte globulin induction followed by maintenance tacrolimus and steroids for three to four years. Rather than being sequenced by the commercial service, samples from three later patients were sequenced in-house on an Illumina MiSeq and processed with MiXCR. The cohort enrolled about two dozen intestinal transplant recipients, one of whom was a retransplant, and a few patients without pretransplant specimens were excluded. Study-wide conclusions, independent of this receptor: Early after transplant, peak levels of circulating GvH clones were associated with declines in HvG clones. The conclusions were limited by the relatively low number and heterogeneity of the intestinal transplant patients. In patients with donor T cell macrochimerism, the allografts had high GvH to HvG T cell clonal ratios. GvH clones turned up in recipient bone marrow, with some appearing earlier in ileal mucosa or blood, a pattern consistent with an intestinal mucosal origin.

Receptors were amplified or captured by the immunoSEQ multiplex PCR assay. High-throughput TCR-beta CDR3 sequencing of genomic DNA from most patients was performed by Adaptive Biotechnologies. In the source study's methods: TCR sequencing data were retrieved from Adaptive's ImmunoSEQ software for about 17 patients, whereas a few other patients were processed with MiXCR and VDJtools. CDR3 nucleotide sequences shared by donor and recipient were removed because the origin of these sequences could not be assigned. To be classed as alloreactive, a clone needed at least 2-fold expansion over unstimulated cells and a minimum CFSE-low frequency of 0.002% (template counts) or 0.001% (read counts). Mappable clones were those detected in sequenced pre-transplant spleen, lymph node, or MLR CFSE-low populations of the donor or recipient. Cumulative frequency of alloreactive clones was calculated as a percentage of all sequences weighted by copy number. TCRdb took this table from immuneACCESS and kept in-frame rearrangements with V and J called. Such tables lack part of the clones; where checked against another copy, unresolved V genes explain under half of the gap, and the rest is unexplained. The DNA gave D and trimming, while V, J and clone size come from that table. In this sample the table shows around 30,000 clones, roughly 80% of which occur a single time. The ten most abundant clones make up 0.95% to 1.3% of the sample.

In the case of this clone: Its antigen is currently not known. No base qualities exist here, and no much larger clone lies one base off it.

The CDR3, from cysteine to phenylalanine, totals 12 residues. The DNA shown is the 36-base CDR3, in frame from base 1. V loses 5 bases, J loses 3 bases, and the germline ends lie 8 bases apart. The germline V gene (reference sequence) supplies CDR1 GTSNPN and CDR2 SVGIG. Blood samples were collected up to 4 times in the first month after transplant and then at least monthly when available. The origin of this receptor is a human patient who received an intestinal transplant, so some T cells may come from the graft donor. Here the chain combines TRBV30 and TRBJ2-1, with an unclear D gene assignment. Source: PBMCs, taken 28 days after intestinal transplant. In nucleotide form, the sequence is TGTGCCTGGGACTTAGACTACAATGAGCAGTTCTTC. This sequence encodes CAWDLDYNEQFF.